This T cell receptor (beta chain) was sequenced for a study of blood T cell repertoires in COVID-19. Between the trimmed V and J ends, which lost 2 bases and 4 bases, there was a span of 11 bases. There are 14 residues in the CDR3. Germline CDR1 reads MNHEY; CDR2 reads SVGAGI. Authors' analysis steps: Reference gene primer amplification in the assay estimated nucleated cell counts. Clones were sequenced by immunoSEQ multiplex PCR, and TCRdb holds only the in-frame ones, with some missing. V and J calls and clone size are those listed in that table; D and trimming were worked out from the DNA. The sample carries 70,000 to 90,000 clones, around 80% recorded once.

J is TRBJ1-2 and V is TRBV6-5; D may be TRBD1 (5 bases). The specimen sequenced was peripheral blood. The clonotype comes from a woman at least 80 years old with acute or convalescent COVID-19. CDR3 in amino acids: CASSYDATVYGYTF. CDR3 in DNA: TGTGCCAGCAGTTACGACGCGACAGTCTATGGCTACACCTTC.